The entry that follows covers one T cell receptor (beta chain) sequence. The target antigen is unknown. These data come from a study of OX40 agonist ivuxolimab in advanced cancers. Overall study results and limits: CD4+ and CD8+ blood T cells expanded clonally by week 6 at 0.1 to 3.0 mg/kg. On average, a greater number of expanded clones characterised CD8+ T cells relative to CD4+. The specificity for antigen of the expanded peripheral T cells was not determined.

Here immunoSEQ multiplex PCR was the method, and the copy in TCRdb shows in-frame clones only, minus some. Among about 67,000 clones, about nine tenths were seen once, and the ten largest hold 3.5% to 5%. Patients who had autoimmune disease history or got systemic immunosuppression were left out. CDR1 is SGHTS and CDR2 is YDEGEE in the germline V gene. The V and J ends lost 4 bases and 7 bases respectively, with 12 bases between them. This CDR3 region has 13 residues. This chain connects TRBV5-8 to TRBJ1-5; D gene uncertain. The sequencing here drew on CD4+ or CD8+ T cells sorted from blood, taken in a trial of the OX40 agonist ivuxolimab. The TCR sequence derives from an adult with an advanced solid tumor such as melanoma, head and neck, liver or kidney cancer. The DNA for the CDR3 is TGTGCCAGCAGCCGATCCCGGTCACAGCCCCAGCATTTT. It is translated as CASSRSRSQPQHF.